Listed below are T cell receptor beta chains from one sample, sequenced in a study of T cell responses to AZD1222 COVID-19 vaccine. This table comes from immunoSEQ multiplex PCR, and its TCRdb copy is limited to in-frame clones, with some not included. Among approximately 100,000 clones listed, about nine tenths were seen once. Sequencing used peripheral blood, obtained on day 0 of AZD1222 vaccination. Source of these receptors: an adult in good health. CDR3s include the opening cysteine and the closing phenylalanine or tryptophan. Fields, in order: V gene, CDR3 protein.

v_gene: TRBV19
CDR3aa: CASSPLGARTSYEQYF

v_gene: TRBV9
CDR3aa: CASSVGGGASYGYTF

v_gene: TRBV6-4
CDR3aa: CASSLEGTNTGELFF

v_gene: TRBV27
CDR3aa: CASSSDRLNEKLFF

v_gene: TRBV12-3/TRBV12-4
CDR3aa: CASSPRRTGELFF

v_gene: TRBV28
CDR3aa: CASSPTSGPLYEQYF

v_gene: TRBV3-1/TRBV3-2
CDR3aa: CASSEMSGGIDF

v_gene: TRBV18
CDR3aa: CASSSTGDNSPLHF

v_gene: TRBV18
CDR3aa: CASSLRDSYGYTF

v_gene: TRBV29-1
CDR3aa: CSGGTGNTEAFF

v_gene: TRBV4-3
CDR3aa: CASSPQENTGELFF

v_gene: TRBV2
CDR3aa: CASSGTGGDSPLHF

v_gene: TRBV6-4
CDR3aa: CASSVDGGNYNEQFF

v_gene: TRBV11-2
CDR3aa: CASSLVADGYTF

v_gene: TRBV11-2
CDR3aa: CASSIGQGGTEAFF

v_gene: TRBV5-1
CDR3aa: CASSSGQPGQPQHF

v_gene: TRBV11-3
CDR3aa: CASSSDSAEQYF

v_gene: TRBV7-2
CDR3aa: CASSPYHFNEQFF

v_gene: TRBV5-1
CDR3aa: CASSLAAGGERGYTF

v_gene: TRBV5-4
CDR3aa: CASSLQGSGANVLTF

v_gene: TRBV28
CDR3aa: CASSPQGSGMNYEQYF

v_gene: TRBV3-1/TRBV3-2
CDR3aa: CASSQAPLAGGDTQYF

v_gene: TRBV15
CDR3aa: CATSREQGEEKLFF

v_gene: TRBV27
CDR3aa: CASTGQGETQYF

v_gene: TRBV5-1
CDR3aa: CASRGLNSGNTIYF

v_gene: TRBV4-2
CDR3aa: CASSQEEGQNYGYTF

v_gene: TRBV7-9
CDR3aa: CASSPNYEQYF

v_gene: TRBV27
CDR3aa: CASRDGQGAGNTIYF

v_gene: TRBV7-9
CDR3aa: CASSILYRGGQFF